This section outlines one T cell receptor beta chain sequence together with its context. The antigen is unknown. These data belong to a study of cytomegalovirus exposure and HLA in healthy donors. Amplification used 60 Vbeta primers and 13 Jbeta primers. Assay: immunoSEQ multiplex PCR; the TCRdb copy retains only in-frame clones and omits some. In the table there are about 150,000 clones, roughly 76% of which are singletons. General study findings and limits: In the analysis, some V segments, TRBV6-2 and TRBV6-3 included, were excluded as indistinguishable. Common viral pathogens seemed to be connected with several of the most significant clusters, according to a later analysis.

The germline CDR1 and CDR2 sequences are SGHVS and FNYEAQ. This CDR3 contains 15 residues. With V trimmed by 5 bases and J by 7 bases, 8 bases remained unmatched. The source material was PBMCs. This clonotype was sampled from a male donor in good health and CMV-seronegative. The chain combines TRBV7-6 with TRBJ2-5, with TRBD1 matching 12 bases. The CDR3 spells CASSLTPGQGATQYF. CDR3 coding DNA: TGTGCCAGCAGCCTCACTCCGGGACAGGGGGCGACCCAGTACTTC.